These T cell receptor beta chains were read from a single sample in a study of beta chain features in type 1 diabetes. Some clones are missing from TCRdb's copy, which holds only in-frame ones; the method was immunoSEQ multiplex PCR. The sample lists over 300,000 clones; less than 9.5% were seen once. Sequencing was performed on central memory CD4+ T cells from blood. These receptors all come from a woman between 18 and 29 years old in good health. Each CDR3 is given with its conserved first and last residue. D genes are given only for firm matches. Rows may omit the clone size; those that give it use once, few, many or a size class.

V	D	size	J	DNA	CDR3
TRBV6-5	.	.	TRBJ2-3	TGTGCCAGCAGTTATCGAGGGGGGTCAGGCACAGATACGCAGTATTTT	CASSYRGGSGTDTQYF
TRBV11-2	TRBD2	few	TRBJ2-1	TGTGCCAGCAGCCCACTCCCGGGACTAGCCAACAATGAGCAGTTCTTC	CASSPLPGLANNEQFF
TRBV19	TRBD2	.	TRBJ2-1	TGTGCCAGTAGCTCAAATTTAGCGGGAGCCTACAATGAGCAGTTCTTC	CASSSNLAGAYNEQFF
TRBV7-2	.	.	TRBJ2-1	TGTGCCAGCGGTGGGACCTACAATGAGCAGTTCTTC	CASGGTYNEQFF
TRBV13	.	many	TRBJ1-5	TGTGCCAGCAGCTCCACCGGGCCCCGGCATTTT	CASSSTGPRHF
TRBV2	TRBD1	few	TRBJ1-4	TGTGCCAGCAGTGTCCAGGGGGCGGCTAATGAAAAACTGTTTTTT	CASSVQGAANEKLFF
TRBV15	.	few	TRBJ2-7	TGTGCCACCAGCAGAGGGGATCGCTACGAGCAGTACTTC	CATSRGDRYEQYF
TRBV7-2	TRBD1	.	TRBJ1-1	TGTGCCAGCAGCTGGGGGGACAGGGCGAACACTGAAGCTTTCTTT	CASSWGDRANTEAFF
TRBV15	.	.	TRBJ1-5	TGTGCCACCAGCCCTGATGTTGGCCAGCCCCAGCATTTT	CATSPDVGQPQHF
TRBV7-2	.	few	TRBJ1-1	TGTGCCAGCAGCTTTGATAGAGGCACTGAAGCTTTCTTT	CASSFDRGTEAFF
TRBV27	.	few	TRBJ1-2	TGTGCCAGCAGTTCTACGGACCGGCGGGGCTACACCTTC	CASSSTDRRGYTF
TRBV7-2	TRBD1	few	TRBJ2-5	TGTGCCAGCAGCTTAGGCGGGACAGGGGGCGGGAAGACCCAGTACTTC	CASSLGGTGGGKTQYF
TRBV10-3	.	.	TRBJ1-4	TGTGCCACCCAGGACAGATCTAATGAAAAACTGTTTTTT	CATQDRSNEKLFF
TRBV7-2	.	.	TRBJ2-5	TGTGCCAGCAGCTTAGGTTCAGGCCAGGGGGAGACCCAGTACTTC	CASSLGSGQGETQYF
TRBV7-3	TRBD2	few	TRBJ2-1	TGTGCCAGCAGCTTTGGAGCGGGAGGGCCGGGGTACAATGAGCAGTTCTTC	CASSFGAGGPGYNEQFF
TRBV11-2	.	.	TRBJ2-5	TGTGCCAGCAGCTTCGTCAGAGAAGAGACCCAGTACTTC	CASSFVREETQYF
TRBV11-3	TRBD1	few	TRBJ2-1	TGTGCCAGCAGCTCCGGGACAGCCTCCTACAATGAGCAGTTCTTC	CASSSGTASYNEQFF
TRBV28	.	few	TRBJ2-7	TGTGCCAGCAGTGCCCAGCGGGCGCCCTACGAGCAGTACTTC	CASSAQRAPYEQYF
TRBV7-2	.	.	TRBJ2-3	TGTGCCAGCAGCTTAGTGGCAGTAAGCACAGATACGCAGTATTTT	CASSLVAVSTDTQYF
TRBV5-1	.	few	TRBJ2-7	TGCGCCAGCAGCACTCTCGGACTGACTGAGCAGTACTTC	CASSTLGLTEQYF
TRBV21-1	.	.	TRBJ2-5	TGTGCCAGCAGCAAAGTCCCGATCAGGGGGCCGCGAGAGACCCAGTACTTC	CASSKVPIRGPRETQYF
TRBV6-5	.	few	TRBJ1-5	TGTGCCAGCAGTGCGGATCAGCCCCAGCATTTT	CASSADQPQHF
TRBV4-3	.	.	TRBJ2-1	TGCGCCAGCAGCCAAGATTGGGGCAGCCTCAATGAGCAGTTCTTC	CASSQDWGSLNEQFF